The rows below give T cell receptor beta chains drawn from one sample of a study of blood T cells in healthy people across ages. MiXCR, run by TCRdb on the 5' RACE reads, gives a single entry per CDR3 protein. The profile shows 650,000 to 1,000,000 distinct CDR3 sequences, less than 60% of them singletons. The sample taken for sequencing was blood. These receptor sequences come from an older man in good health. Each CDR3 is given with its conserved first and last residue. A D gene is named only where the DNA matches it firmly. Where a row states a size, it is once, few, many or the class of an expanded clone; other rows omit it.

clone size	J gene	V gene	D gene	CDR3 protein	CDR3 DNA
few	TRBJ1-1	TRBV7-2	NA	CASSNTRTEAFF	TGTGCCAGCAGCAACACCCGGACTGAAGCTTTCTTT
few	TRBJ2-1	TRBV5-1	TRBD1	CASSLALGQANEQFF	TGCGCCAGCAGCTTGGCCCTTGGACAGGCCAATGAGCAGTTCTTC
NA	TRBJ2-7	TRBV20-1	NA	CSASGLSGQSYEQYF	TGCAGTGCTAGTGGGCTTTCAGGACAGTCCTACGAGCAGTACTTC
NA	TRBJ2-3	TRBV4-3	TRBD2	CASSQDRGLAGDGLSTDTQYF	TGCGCCAGCAGCCAAGATAGAGGACTAGCGGGAGACGGTTTGAGCACAGATACGCAGTATTTT
NA	TRBJ1-2	TRBV20-1	TRBD1	CSAKQGAQGYTF	TGCAGTGCAAAACAGGGGGCCCAGGGCTACACCTTC
NA	TRBJ2-4	TRBV27	NA	CASSPTPGGLTGDIQYF	TGTGCCAGCAGTCCCACCCCAGGAGGTTTGACGGGAGACATTCAGTACTTC
many	TRBJ1-5	TRBV6-1	NA	CANERGVEEFDQPQHF	TGTGCCAACGAACGGGGGGTTGAGGAGTTCGATCAGCCCCAGCATTTT
few	TRBJ2-1	TRBV6-5	TRBD2	CASSYSTASGYNEQFF	TGTGCCAGCAGTTACTCGACGGCTAGCGGATACAATGAGCAGTTCTTC
few	TRBJ2-1	TRBV28	NA	CASSSGRLLFF	TGTGCCAGCAGCTCTGGACGCCTCCTGTTCTTC
NA	TRBJ2-7	TRBV20-1	TRBD2	CSASLGGGNYEQYF	TGCAGTGCTAGCCTTGGGGGGGGTAACTACGAGCAGTACTTC
few	TRBJ2-1	TRBV5-1	TRBD2	CASSPGGGRDSYNERFF	TGCGCCAGCAGCCCGGGGGGAGGGCGCGACTCCTACAATGAGCGGTTCTTC
few	TRBJ2-7	TRBV6-6	TRBD2	CASSSGSGYYEQYF	TGTGCCAGCAGTAGCGGGAGCGGGTACTACGAGCAGTACTTC
NA	TRBJ2-1	TRBV28	NA	CAISRTVRYNEQFF	TGTGCCATAAGTCGGACGGTGCGCTACAATGAGCAGTTCTTC
NA	TRBJ2-3	TRBV7-2	NA	CASSLEAGLGTDTQYF	TGTGCCAGCAGCTTAGAGGCCGGCTTGGGCACAGATACGCAGTATTTT
few	TRBJ2-3	TRBV7-2	NA	CASSGADTQYF	TGTGCCAGCAGCGGGGCAGATACGCAGTATTTT
NA	TRBJ2-3	TRBV6-2/TRBV6-3	NA	CASRQPSTGSGDTQYF	TGTGCCAGCAGACAGCCTTCGACAGGCTCCGGCGATACGCAGTATTTT
NA	TRBJ2-7	TRBV23-1	NA	CASSQDSSGYVEQYF	TGCGCCAGCAGTCAAGACAGCTCCGGATACGTGGAGCAGTACTTC
NA	TRBJ1-5	TRBV10-1	NA	CASSDVRNQPQHF	TGCGCCAGCAGTGATGTCCGGAATCAGCCCCAGCATTTT
NA	TRBJ1-5	TRBV28	NA	CASRSTVQGPQHF	TGTGCCAGCAGGTCGACAGTCCAGGGGCCCCAGCATTTT
NA	TRBJ2-1	TRBV20-1	TRBD1	CSADLGTEVSYNEQFF	TGCAGTGCGGATCTCGGGACAGAGGTCTCCTACAATGAGCAGTTCTTC
NA	TRBJ2-5	TRBV6-1	TRBD1	CASRGQGVRGIEQYF	TGTGCCAGCAGGGGACAGGGGGTTCGCGGGATTGAGCAGTACTTC
few	TRBJ2-1	TRBV24-1	NA	CATSARRDEQFF	TGTGCCACCAGTGCCCGAAGGGATGAGCAGTTCTTC
few	TRBJ2-1	TRBV20-1	TRBD2	CSAYAGTSGHEQFF	TGCAGTGCTTACGCCGGGACTAGCGGGCATGAGCAGTTCTTC
once	TRBJ2-7	TRBV7-2	TRBD2	CASSLPSGRVSYEQYF	TGTGCCAGCAGCTTACCTAGCGGGAGAGTTTCCTACGAGCAGTACTTC
NA	TRBJ2-3	TRBV28	TRBD2	CASRPLGREAADTQYF	TGTGCCAGCAGGCCGCTTGGACGGGAGGCCGCAGATACGCAGTATTTT
many	TRBJ2-7	TRBV7-9	TRBD2	CASSSSGSSYEQYF	TGTGCCAGCTCATCTAGCGGTTCTTCCTACGAGCAGTACTTC
NA	TRBJ2-7	TRBV27	NA	CASSLSRAGPHEQYF	TGTGCCAGCAGTTTATCGAGGGCAGGGCCGCACGAGCAGTACTTC
once	TRBJ1-6	TRBV27	TRBD1	CASSLRGGGYSPLHF	TGTGCCAGCAGTTTAAGAGGGGGCGGTTATTCACCCCTCCACTTT
few	TRBJ2-7	TRBV20-1	TRBD2	CSAVPGLAEGYEQYF	TGCAGTGCTGTACCGGGACTAGCGGAGGGCTACGAGCAGTACTTC
NA	TRBJ2-2	TRBV4-2	NA	CASSQETRSNTGELFF	TGTGCCAGCAGCCAAGAGACCAGGTCGAACACCGGGGAGCTGTTTTTT
NA	TRBJ2-5	TRBV25-1	NA	CASRESQAQETQYF	TGTGCCAGCAGGGAATCACAGGCCCAAGAGACCCAGTACTTC
few	TRBJ2-1	TRBV28	NA	CASSQDVRNEQFF	TGTGCCAGCAGTCAGGACGTACGGAATGAGCAGTTCTTC
NA	TRBJ2-3	TRBV7-2	TRBD1	CASSSPGQGVDTQYF	TGTGCTAGCAGCTCCCCCGGACAGGGAGTAGATACGCAGTATTTT
NA	TRBJ2-1	TRBV7-3	NA	CASSLGGPETQFF	TGTGCCAGCAGCTTAGGAGGGCCAGAGACCCAGTTCTTC
many	TRBJ2-7	TRBV6-6	NA	CASSYSGFSGIYNEQYF	TGTGCCAGCAGTTACTCCGGTTTTAGCGGAATTTACAATGAGCAGTACTTC
NA	TRBJ2-7	TRBV27	TRBD1	CASRLQGARYEQYF	TGTGCCAGCAGACTACAGGGGGCGCGATACGAGCAGTACTTC
NA	TRBJ1-4	TRBV5-1	TRBD1	CASSFGQDYEKLFF	TGCGCCAGCAGCTTCGGACAGGACTATGAAAAACTGTTTTTT
few	TRBJ1-4	TRBV20-1	NA	CSVPGPANEKLFF	TGCAGTGTTCCGGGACCGGCTAATGAAAAACTGTTTTTT
few	TRBJ2-3	TRBV29-1	NA	CSVHGFTDTQYF	TGCAGCGTTCACGGATTCACAGATACGCAGTATTTT
NA	TRBJ2-7	TRBV7-2	NA	CASSRDPSSEQYF	TGTGCCAGCAGTCGGGACCCTTCTAGCGAGCAGTACTTC
NA	TRBJ2-1	TRBV5-1	NA	CASGREQFF	TGCGCCAGCGGGCGTGAGCAGTTCTTC
few	TRBJ2-1	TRBV11-3	TRBD2	CASSLVLAGAYNEQFF	TGTGCCAGCAGCTTAGTTTTAGCGGGTGCCTACAATGAGCAGTTCTTC
NA	TRBJ1-2	TRBV21-1	NA	CASSTLSPLANYGYTF	TGTGCCAGCAGCACCTTGTCCCCACTCGCCAACTATGGCTACACCTTC
NA	TRBJ2-1	TRBV9	NA	CTSSSQPKNNYNEQFF	TGTACCAGCAGCTCTCAGCCCAAAAATAACTACAATGAGCAGTTCTTC
once	TRBJ1-1	TRBV9	TRBD1	CASSPLTGRGPTEAFF	TGTGCCAGCAGCCCGCTCACGGGCAGGGGGCCTACTGAAGCTTTCTTT
once	TRBJ2-3	TRBV10-3	NA	CAFSPGNTDTQYF	TGTGCCTTTTCTCCAGGGAACACAGATACGCAGTATTTT
few	TRBJ2-2	TRBV6-6	NA	CASSYSRDTGELFF	TGTGCCAGCAGTTATTCCAGGGACACCGGGGAGCTGTTTTTT
few	TRBJ1-4	TRBV7-9	NA	CASSPWTGVGEKLFF	TGTGCCAGCAGCCCATGGACGGGAGTAGGTGAAAAACTGTTTTTT
NA	TRBJ2-4	TRBV29-1	NA	CSVEQTGEQYF	TGCAGCGTTGAACAGACGGGGGAGCAGTACTTC
NA	TRBJ2-2	TRBV30	TRBD2	CAWSRGSGRGDGELFF	TGTGCCTGGAGTAGAGGTAGCGGGAGGGGAGATGGGGAGCTGTTTTTT
few	TRBJ2-7	TRBV9	NA	CASSVGGSSHTNEQYF	TGTGCCAGCAGCGTAGGGGGTAGCAGCCATACAAACGAGCAGTACTTC
once	TRBJ2-7	TRBV2	TRBD1	CASSDLVQGAYEQYF	TGTGCCAGCAGTGATTTGGTCCAGGGGGCTTACGAGCAGTACTTC